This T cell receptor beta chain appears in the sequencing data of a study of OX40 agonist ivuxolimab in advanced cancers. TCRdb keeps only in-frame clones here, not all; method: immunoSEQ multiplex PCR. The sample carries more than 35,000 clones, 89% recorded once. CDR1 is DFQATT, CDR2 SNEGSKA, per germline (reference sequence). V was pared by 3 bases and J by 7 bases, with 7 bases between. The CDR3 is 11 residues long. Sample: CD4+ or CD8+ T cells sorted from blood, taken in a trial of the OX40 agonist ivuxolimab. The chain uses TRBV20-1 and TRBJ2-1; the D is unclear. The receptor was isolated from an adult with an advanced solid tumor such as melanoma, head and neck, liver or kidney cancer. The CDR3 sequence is CSASEWNEQFF. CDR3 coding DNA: TGCAGTGCTAGTGAATGGAATGAGCAGTTCTTC.